This T cell receptor (beta chain) stems from a study of blood T cells in healthy people across ages. Findings and caveats of the study: Naive T cell percentage and TCR beta diversity correlated strongly.

At least ten counts were recorded for this clonotype. Its specificity is unknown. It was with a sample-barcoded 5' primer and a J-beta primer mix that a second PCR of about 6 to 12 cycles was run. A 12-random-nucleotide template-switch adaptor tagged each cDNA molecule. In TCRdb, the 5' RACE reads were re-called with MiXCR into one record per CDR3 protein. This sample has approximately 810,000 distinct CDR3 sequences, with under 30% found just once. V gave up 5 bases and J gave up 8 bases, with 22 bases separating them. Germline V gene data show CDR1 as DFQATT and CDR2 as SNEGSKA (reference sequence). The CDR3 has 15 residues. The study drew donors from healthy Caucasian individuals in Russia aged roughly 6 to 95.

The origin of this receptor is a woman of 80 years or more in good health. Source material: blood. This rearrangement joins TRBV20-1 to TRBJ2-1; TRBD2 is a possible D gene (6 bases). As DNA, the CDR3 is TGCAGTGCTTCCCGGGACTCCTATTTGTTTGATGAGCAGTTCTTC. This sequence encodes CSASRDSYLFDEQFF.